This TCR beta chain was sequenced for a study of shared clonotypes between healthy human individuals. Study summary: Used for every donor were three CD4 naive, three CD4 memory, two CD8 naive and one CD8 memory plate.

A deep-level run was used for the assay. The table came from immunoSEQ multiplex PCR; TCRdb's copy has only in-frame clones and leaves some out. The table lists 2 million to 3 million clones, 93% of them singletons. General study points: Sharing across four donors was highest in naive CD4 (around 5%) and lowest in memory CD8 (roughly 0.4%).

On this clone itself: Its target is unknown.

The CDR3 has 14 amino acids. The germline gives CDR1 GTSNPN, CDR2 SVGIG (reference sequence). Trimming stripped 1 base from V and 3 bases from J, with 11 bases between. Sequencing was carried out using naive CD4+ T cells from PBMCs. The sample's subset: CD45RA+ positively selected. The rearrangement joins TRBV30 to TRBJ2-3; tentative D call: TRBD1 (5 bases). The clonotype was recovered from a man younger than 30 in good health. Some clones in this sample may be carry-over from other donors' samples. The CDR3 loop reads CAWSARTPTDTQYF. As DNA, the CDR3 is TGTGCCTGGAGTGCCCGGACACCAACAGATACGCAGTATTTT.